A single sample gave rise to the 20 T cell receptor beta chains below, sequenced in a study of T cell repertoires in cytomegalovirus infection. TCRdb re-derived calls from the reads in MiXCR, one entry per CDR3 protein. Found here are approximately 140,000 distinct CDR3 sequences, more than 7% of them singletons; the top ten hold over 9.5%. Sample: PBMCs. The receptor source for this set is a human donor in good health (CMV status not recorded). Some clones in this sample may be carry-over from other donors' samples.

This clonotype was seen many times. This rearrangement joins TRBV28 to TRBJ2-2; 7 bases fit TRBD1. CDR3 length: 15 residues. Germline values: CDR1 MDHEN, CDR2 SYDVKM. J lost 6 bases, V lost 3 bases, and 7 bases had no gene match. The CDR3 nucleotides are TGTGCCAGCAGTTTCAGGGGGATGTTAGCCGGGGAGCTGTTTTTT. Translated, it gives CASSFRGMLAGELFF. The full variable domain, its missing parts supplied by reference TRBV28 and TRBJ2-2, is DVKVTQSSRYLVKRTGEKVFLECVQDMDHENMFWYRQDPGLGLRLIYFSYDVKMKEKGDIPEGYSVSREKKERFSLILESASTNQTSMYLCASSFRGMLAGELFFGEGSRLTVL.

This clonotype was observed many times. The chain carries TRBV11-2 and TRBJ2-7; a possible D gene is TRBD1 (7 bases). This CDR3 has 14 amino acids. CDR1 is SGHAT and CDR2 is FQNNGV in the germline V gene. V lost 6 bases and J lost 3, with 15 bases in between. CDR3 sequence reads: CASSQGGHVYEQYF. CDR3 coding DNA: TGTGCCAGCAGTCAGGGGGGACACGTCTACGAGCAGTACTTC.

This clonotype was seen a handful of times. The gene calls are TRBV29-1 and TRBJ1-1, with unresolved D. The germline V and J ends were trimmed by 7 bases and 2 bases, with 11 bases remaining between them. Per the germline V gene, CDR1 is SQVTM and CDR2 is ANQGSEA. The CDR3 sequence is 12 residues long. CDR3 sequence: CSGQRGNTEAFF. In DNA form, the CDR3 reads TGCAGCGGGCAACGGGGTAACACTGAAGCTTTCTTT. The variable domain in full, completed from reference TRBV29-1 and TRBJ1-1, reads SAVISQKPSRDICQRGTSLTIQCQVDSQVTMMFWYRQQPGQSLTLIATANQGSEATYESGFVIDKFPISRPNLTFSTLTVSNMSPEDSSIYLCSGQRGNTEAFFGQGTRLTVV.

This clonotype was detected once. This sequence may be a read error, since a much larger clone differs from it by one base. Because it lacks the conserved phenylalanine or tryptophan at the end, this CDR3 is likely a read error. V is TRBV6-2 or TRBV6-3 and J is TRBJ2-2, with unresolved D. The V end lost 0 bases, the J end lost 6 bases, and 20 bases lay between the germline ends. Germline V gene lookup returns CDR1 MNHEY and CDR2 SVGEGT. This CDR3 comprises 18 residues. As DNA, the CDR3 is TGTGCCAGCAGTTACTCCTTAGCTGGCCCTCGAATAGCCGGGGAGCTGTTTCTT. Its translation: CASSYSLAGPRIAGELFL.

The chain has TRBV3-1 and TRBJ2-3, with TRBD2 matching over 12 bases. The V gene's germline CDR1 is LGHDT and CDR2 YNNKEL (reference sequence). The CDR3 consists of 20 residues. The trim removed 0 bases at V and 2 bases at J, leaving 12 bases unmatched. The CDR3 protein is CASSQERPSRLAGDTDTQYF. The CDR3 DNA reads TGTGCCAGCAGCCAAGAGCGACCGAGTAGACTAGCGGGGGACACAGATACGCAGTATTTT.

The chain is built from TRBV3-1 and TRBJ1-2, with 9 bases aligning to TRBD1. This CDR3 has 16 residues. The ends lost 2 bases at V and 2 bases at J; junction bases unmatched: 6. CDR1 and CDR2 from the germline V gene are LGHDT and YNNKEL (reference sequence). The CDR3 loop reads CASSQRPGTGNYGYTF. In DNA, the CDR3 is TGTGCCAGCAGCCAAAGGCCCGGGACAGGGAACTATGGCTACACCTTC.

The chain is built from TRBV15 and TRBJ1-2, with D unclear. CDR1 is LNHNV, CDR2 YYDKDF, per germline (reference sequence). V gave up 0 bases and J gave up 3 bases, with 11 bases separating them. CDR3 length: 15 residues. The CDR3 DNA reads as TGTGCCACCAGCAGAGATAAGAACGGGTACTATGGCTACACCTTC. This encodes CATSRDKNGYYGYTF.

This chain's CDR3 is CASIRRGNHNYGYTF. CDR3 sequence (DNA): TGTGCCAGTATACGACGAGGGAACCATAACTATGGCTACACCTTC. This chain uses TRBV19 with TRBJ1-2; D gene unclear. This CDR3 contains 15 residues. CDR1 is LNHDA, CDR2 SQIVND, per germline (reference sequence). Trimming stripped 7 bases from V and 1 base from J, with 16 bases between.

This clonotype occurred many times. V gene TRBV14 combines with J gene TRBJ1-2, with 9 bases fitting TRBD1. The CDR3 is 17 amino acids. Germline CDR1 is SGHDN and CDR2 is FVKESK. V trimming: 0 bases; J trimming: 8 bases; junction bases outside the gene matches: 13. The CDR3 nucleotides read TGTGCCAGCAGCCAAGAACACAGGGGGCTTTACCCGCGGGGCTACACCTTC. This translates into CASSQEHRGLYPRGYTF.

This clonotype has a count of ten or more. The CDR3 DNA reads as TGTGCCAGCAGCTTAGAACTAGCGGGAGAGACCCAGTACTTC. Translating gives CASSLELAGETQYF. The chain recombines TRBV7-2 with TRBJ2-5, with TRBD2 matching over 9 bases. This CDR3 spans 14 amino acids. V was pared by 1 base and J by 4 bases, with 1 base of the junction left unmatched. Germline loops: CDR1 SGHTA, CDR2 FQGNSA.

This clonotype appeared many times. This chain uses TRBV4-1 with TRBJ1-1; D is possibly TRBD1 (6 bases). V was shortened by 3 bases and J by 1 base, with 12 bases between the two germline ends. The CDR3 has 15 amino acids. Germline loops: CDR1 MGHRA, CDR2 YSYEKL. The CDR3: CASSHQTGTNTEAFF. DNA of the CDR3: TGCGCCAGCAGCCACCAGACAGGAACGAACACTGAAGCTTTCTTT.

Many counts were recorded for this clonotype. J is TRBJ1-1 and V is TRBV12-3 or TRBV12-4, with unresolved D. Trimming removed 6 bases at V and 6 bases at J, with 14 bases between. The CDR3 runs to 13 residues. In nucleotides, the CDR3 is TGTGCCAGCAGCCCCCGCGGGAGGGCTGAAGCTTTCTTT. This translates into CASSPRGRAEAFF.

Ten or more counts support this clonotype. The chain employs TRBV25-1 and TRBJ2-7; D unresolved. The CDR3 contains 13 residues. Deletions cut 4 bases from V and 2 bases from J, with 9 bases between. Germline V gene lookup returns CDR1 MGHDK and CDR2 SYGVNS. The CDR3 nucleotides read TGTGCCAGCAGTGCAACTTCGGCCTACGAGCAGTACTTC. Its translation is CASSATSAYEQYF.

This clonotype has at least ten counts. The DNA for the CDR3 is TGTGCCAGCAGTTTCGGGACGGCTTATGGCTACACCTTC. Encoded protein: CASSFGTAYGYTF. The V call is TRBV28, the J call TRBJ1-2; tentative D call: TRBD1 (5 bases). V lost 3 bases and J lost 5, with 10 bases in between. Germline V CDR1 and CDR2: MDHEN, SYDVKM. CDR3 length: 13 amino acids.

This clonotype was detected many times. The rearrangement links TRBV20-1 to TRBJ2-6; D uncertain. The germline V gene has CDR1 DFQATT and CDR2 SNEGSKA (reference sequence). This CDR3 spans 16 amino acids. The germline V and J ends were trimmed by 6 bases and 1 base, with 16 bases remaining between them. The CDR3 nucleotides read TGCAGTGCCTTTATATGGTCTGCGTCTGGGGCCAACGTCCTGACTTTC. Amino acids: CSAFIWSASGANVLTF.

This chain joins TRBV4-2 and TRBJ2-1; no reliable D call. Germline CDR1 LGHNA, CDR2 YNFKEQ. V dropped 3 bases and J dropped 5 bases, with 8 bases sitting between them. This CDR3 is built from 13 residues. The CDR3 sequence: CASSHPLDNEQFF. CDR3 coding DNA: TGTGCCAGCAGCCATCCCCTGGACAATGAGCAGTTCTTC.

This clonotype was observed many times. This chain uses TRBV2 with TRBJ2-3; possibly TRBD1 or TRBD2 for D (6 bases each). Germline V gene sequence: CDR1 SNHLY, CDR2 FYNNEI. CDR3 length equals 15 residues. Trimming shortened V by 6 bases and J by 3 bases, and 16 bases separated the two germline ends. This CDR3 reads CASRGTGGATDTQYF. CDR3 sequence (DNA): TGTGCCAGCAGGGGTACCGGGGGCGCAACAGATACGCAGTATTTT.

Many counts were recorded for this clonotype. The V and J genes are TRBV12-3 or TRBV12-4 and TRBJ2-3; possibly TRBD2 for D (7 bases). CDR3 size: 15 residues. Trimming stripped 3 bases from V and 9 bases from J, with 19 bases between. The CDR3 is CASSFDGGPRGTQYF. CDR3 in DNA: TGTGCCAGCAGTTTTGACGGGGGGCCCCGAGGAACGCAGTATTTT.

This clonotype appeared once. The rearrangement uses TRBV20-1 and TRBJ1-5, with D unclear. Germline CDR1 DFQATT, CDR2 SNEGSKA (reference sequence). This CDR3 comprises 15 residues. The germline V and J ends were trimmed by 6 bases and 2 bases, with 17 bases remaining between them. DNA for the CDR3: TGCAGTGCAAAGGAGGGAGCGTTTGGCAATCAGCCCCAGCATTTT. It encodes CSAKEGAFGNQPQHF.

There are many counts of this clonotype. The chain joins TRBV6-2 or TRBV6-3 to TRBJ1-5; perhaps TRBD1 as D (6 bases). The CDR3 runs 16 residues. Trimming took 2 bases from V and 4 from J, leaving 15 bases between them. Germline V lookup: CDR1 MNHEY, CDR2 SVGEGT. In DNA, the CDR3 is TGTGCCAGCAGTTACCGTCGGGGGGCACCTAATCAGCCCCAGCATTTT. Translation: CASSYRRGAPNQPQHF.